One sample yielded the 17 T cell receptor beta chains listed below, sequenced in a study of control samples from healthy donors and cancer patients. Libraries were prepared by immunoSEQ multiplex PCR; TCRdb keeps only in-frame clonotypes and omits some of them. The sample consists of 130,000 to 150,000 clones, about 91% of them appearing once. Sequenced: blood. Receptors originate from a man aged 30-40 years in good health.

This chain connects TRBV28 to TRBJ1-4; a possible D gene is TRBD1 (6 bases). CDR1 MDHEN and CDR2 SYDVKM come from the germline V gene. This CDR3 region has 15 residues. V was trimmed by 5 bases and J by 2 bases, leaving 12 bases between them. The CDR3 loop is CASSRGRTTNEKLFF. In DNA form, the CDR3 reads TGTGCCAGCAGTAGGGGGAGGACGACTAATGAAAAACTGTTTTTT.

As DNA, the CDR3 is TGTGCCAGCAGCTTACGGCTGTCCTACGAGCAGTACTTC. The encoded protein is CASSLRLSYEQYF. V and J are TRBV5-4 and TRBJ2-7; no clear D. CDR3 size: 13 residues. V dropped 2 bases and J dropped 1 base, with 7 bases sitting between them. CDR1 is SGHNT and CDR2 is YYREEE in the germline V gene (reference sequence).

The J gene is TRBJ2-7, the V gene TRBV11-2; 7 nucleotides align to TRBD2. In germline, CDR1 is SGHAT, CDR2 FQNNGV. J lost 4 bases, V lost 3 bases, and 9 bases had no gene match. The CDR3 has 15 residues. The CDR3 spells CASSFRGLGGYEQYF. The CDR3 nucleotides are TGTGCCAGCAGCTTCCGGGGGTTGGGGGGGTACGAGCAGTACTTC. Full variable domain (rest looked up from reference TRBV11-2 and TRBJ2-7): EAGVAQSPRYKIIEKRQSVAFWCNPISGHATLYWYQQILGQGPKLLIQFQNNGVVDDSQLPKDRFSAERLKGVDSTLKIQPAKLEDSAVYLCASSFRGLGGYEQYFGPGTRLTVT.

This clone was observed a single time. The V and J genes are TRBV28 and TRBJ2-1; D may be TRBD1 (6 bases). Trimming cost V 7 bases and J 7 bases, with 14 bases left between them. CDR3 size: 13 residues. CDR1 and CDR2 (germline): MDHEN, SYDVKM. For the CDR3, the DNA is TGTGCCAGCATCAAGGACAGCTATAATGAGCAGTTCTTC. This translates into CASIKDSYNEQFF.

V and J are TRBV7-2 and TRBJ1-5; TRBD1 aligns across 10 bases. The CDR3 is 15 amino acids. The V gene's germline CDR1 is SGHTA and CDR2 FQGNSA. V shed 4 bases, J shed 7 bases, and the junction held 7 bases outside the gene matches. The CDR3: CASSSTGGSWQPQHF. The CDR3, as DNA: TGTGCCAGCAGCTCGACAGGGGGCTCATGGCAGCCCCAGCATTTT.

The V gene is TRBV5-8, the J gene TRBJ1-6; 9 positions match TRBD1. This CDR3 is 15 amino acids long. Germline CDR1 and CDR2: SGHTS and YDEGEE. The J segment lost 10 bases and the V segment lost 2 bases, leaving 7 bases of the junction unmatched. This chain's CDR3 is CASSFRDREVSPLHF. CDR3 coding DNA: TGTGCCAGCAGCTTCCGGGACAGGGAGGTCTCACCCCTCCACTTT.

The chain couples TRBV30 to TRBJ2-7; TRBD1 matches 9 bases. The CDR3 is made up of 14 amino acids. In germline, CDR1 is GTSNPN, CDR2 SVGIG (reference sequence). The trim removed 2 bases at V and 2 bases at J, leaving 4 bases unmatched. Here the CDR3 reads CAWSRGQGPYEQYF. The CDR3 DNA reads TGTGCCTGGAGTAGGGGACAGGGTCCCTACGAGCAGTACTTC.

The genes are TRBV7-8 and TRBJ1-4; 9 nucleotides match TRBD1. The V segment lost 4 bases and the J segment 3 bases; nucleotides outside the gene matches: 9. The CDR3 is made up of 17 amino acids. The germline gives CDR1 SGHVS, CDR2 FQNEAQ. CDR3 protein: CASSSTGTGRPNEKLFF. The DNA of the CDR3 is TGTGCCAGCAGCTCGACCGGGACAGGGAGGCCTAATGAAAAACTGTTTTTT.

This chain's CDR3 is CASSLEGLQPQHF. CDR3 in DNA: TGTGCCAGCAGTTTAGAAGGGCTCCAGCCCCAGCATTTT. This chain uses TRBV12-3 or TRBV12-4 with TRBJ1-5, with no clear D. The CDR3 has 13 residues. V was cut by 1 base and J by 7 bases, with 8 bases left in between.

This clone was detected a few times. This chain links TRBV5-1 with TRBJ2-3; TRBD2 matches at 13 bases. CDR3 length equals 16 residues. V lost 5 bases to trimming and J lost 4 bases; unmatched junction nucleotides: 7. Germline V gene sequence: CDR1 SGHRS, CDR2 YFSETQ. CDR3 in amino acids: CASRRTGTSGADTQYF. CDR3 DNA sequence: TGCGCCAGCAGGCGCACCGGGACTAGCGGGGCAGATACGCAGTATTTT.

This chain joins TRBV28 and TRBJ1-5; a possible D gene is TRBD1 (6 bases). The CDR3 consists of 17 residues. V lost 7 bases, J lost 0 bases, and 19 bases lay in between. Germline-derived CDR1 and CDR2 are MDHEN and SYDVKM. The CDR3 protein is CASTQDGGGYSNQPQHF. The CDR3 DNA reads TGTGCCAGCACCCAAGACGGGGGCGGCTATAGCAATCAGCCCCAGCATTTT.

This chain links TRBV5-1 with TRBJ1-2, with D tentatively TRBD1 (5 bases). This CDR3 is 15 amino acids long. Trimming removed 0 bases at V and 0 bases at J, with 9 bases between. The germline CDR1 and CDR2 sequences are SGHRS and YFSETQ. Here the CDR3 DNA reads TGCGCCAGCAGCTTGGATGGGGGAGCTAACTATGGCTACACCTTC. It translates to CASSLDGGANYGYTF. Based on the CDR3 plus reference TRBV5-1 and TRBJ1-2, the full variable domain is KAGVTQTPRYLIKTRGQQVTLSCSPISGHRSVSWYQQTPGQGLQFLFEYFSETQRNKGNFPGRFSGRQFSNSRSEMNVSTLELGDSALYLCASSLDGGANYGYTFGSGTRLTVV.

CDR3 region: CASSEPGQENEKLFF. In DNA form, the CDR3 reads TGTGCCAGCAGCGAACCGGGACAGGAGAATGAAAAACTGTTTTTT. The V and J genes are TRBV5-4 and TRBJ1-4; 8 bases match TRBD1. CDR3 size: 15 residues. V lost 4 bases to trimming and J lost 5 bases; unmatched junction nucleotides: 7. The V gene's germline CDR1 is SGHNT and CDR2 YYREEE (reference sequence).

The rearrangement links TRBV5-6 to TRBJ2-1, with 9 nucleotides matching TRBD2. Losses at the gene ends were 0 bases for V and 7 bases for J; bases not matched to a gene: 14. This CDR3 contains 18 residues. Germline CDR1 and CDR2: SGHDT and YYEEEE. The chain's CDR3 is CASSLAPRLAARSNEQFF. CDR3 DNA sequence: TGTGCCAGCAGCTTGGCCCCTCGACTAGCGGCTAGATCGAATGAGCAGTTCTTC.

V gene TRBV25-1 combines with J gene TRBJ2-7, with TRBD1 matching over 12 bases. The germline V gene has CDR1 MGHDK and CDR2 SYGVNS. The V and J ends lost 6 bases and 6 bases, in that order; junction bases with no gene match: 3. The CDR3 loop spans 13 amino acids. DNA of the CDR3: TGTGCCAGCAGGGGACAGGGGGCCTCCGAGCAGTACTTC. Its translation: CASRGQGASEQYF.

The V gene is TRBV30, the J gene TRBJ1-6; weak D call: TRBD1 (6 bases). The V gene lost 3 bases and the J gene lost 9 bases, with 15 bases spanning the gap. This CDR3 region has 14 residues. From germline, CDR1 is GTSNPN and CDR2 SVGIG (reference sequence). The CDR3 loop reads CAWREYTGISPLHF. CDR3 in DNA: TGTGCCTGGAGGGAATATACAGGGATTTCACCCCTCCACTTT.

This clone was found once. CDR3 DNA sequence: TGTGCTAGTGGTTTGTACGGATCCGGGGAGCTGTTTTTT. Translating gives CASGLYGSGELFF. The genes are TRBV12-5 and TRBJ2-2, with D unclear. Trimming took 2 bases from V and 6 from J, leaving 7 bases between them. There are 13 residues in the CDR3. Per the germline V gene, CDR1 is LGHNT and CDR2 is FRNRAP.